The 20 T cell receptor beta chains below all came from one sample that was sequenced in a study of cytomegalovirus exposure and HLA in healthy donors. PCR was performed using 60 Vbeta and 13 Jbeta primers. Assay used: immunoSEQ multiplex PCR; TCRdb lists only in-frame clones, some missing. Found here are 150,000 to 200,000 clones, 81% of them singletons; the top ten hold 3.4%. The specimen sequenced was PBMCs. Every receptor here comes from a middle-aged man in good health and CMV-seropositive.

The chain carries TRBV5-1 and TRBJ2-3; TRBD1 aligns across 8 bases. V was clipped by 1 base and J by 1 base; unmatched bases: 5. This CDR3 region has 16 residues. CDR1 and CDR2 (germline): SGHRS, YFSETQ. CDR3 bases: TGCGCCAGCAGCTTGCCTACAGGGGGTGGCACAGATACGCAGTATTTT. It codes for CASSLPTGGGTDTQYF. Using reference TRBV5-1 and TRBJ2-3 for the parts outside the CDR3, the full variable domain is KAGVTQTPRYLIKTRGQQVTLSCSPISGHRSVSWYQQTPGQGLQFLFEYFSETQRNKGNFPGRFSGRQFSNSRSEMNVSTLELGDSALYLCASSLPTGGGTDTQYFGPGTRLTVL.

V gene TRBV10-3 combines with J gene TRBJ2-7; 13 bases are a match to TRBD2. CDR1 and CDR2 from the germline V gene are ENHRY and SYGVKD. After removal of 7 bases from V and 5 bases from J, the junction contained 11 bases not matched to a gene. This CDR3 has 16 residues. The CDR3: CAITPTSGGAINEQYF. The DNA for the CDR3 is TGTGCCATCACACCCACTAGCGGGGGGGCCATAAACGAGCAGTACTTC.

The chain links TRBV6-6 to TRBJ2-7, with TRBD2 matching 8 bases. Germline assignment: CDR1 MNHNY and CDR2 SVGAGI (reference sequence). V lost 0 bases to trimming and J lost 7 bases; unmatched junction nucleotides: 5. The CDR3 is 14 residues long. The CDR3 here is CASSYSRGLGEQYF. As DNA, the CDR3 is TGTGCCAGCAGTTACTCGAGGGGACTAGGGGAGCAGTACTTC.

The rearrangement uses TRBV15 and TRBJ1-5; D ambiguous. CDR1 and CDR2 from the germline V gene are LNHNV and YYDKDF (reference sequence). The CDR3 is made up of 12 amino acids. Trimming stripped 0 bases from V and 7 bases from J, with 4 bases between. The CDR3 region has the DNA TGTGCCACCAGCAGAGACGGGCAGCCCCAGCATTTT. This sequence encodes CATSRDGQPQHF.

The sample holds one count of this clone. The chain carries TRBV18 and TRBJ1-1, with 8 positions matching TRBD1. The germline CDR1 and CDR2 sequences are KGHSH and LQKENI. With 2 bases clipped from V and 2 bases from J, the junction kept 4 bases outside the gene matches. This CDR3 region has 15 residues. The chain's CDR3 is CASSPSAGGNTEAFF. In nucleotides, the CDR3 is TGTGCCAGCTCACCATCGGCAGGGGGCAACACTGAAGCTTTCTTT. The complete variable domain, with remaining parts taken from reference TRBV18 and TRBJ1-1, reads NAGVMQNPRHLVRRRGQEARLRCSPMKGHSHVYWYRQLPEEGLKFMVYLQKENIIDESGMPKERFSAEFPKEGPSILRIQQVVRGDSAAYFCASSPSAGGNTEAFFGQGTRLTVV.

This rearrangement joins TRBV18 to TRBJ1-1, with 9 bases fitting TRBD1. Per the germline V gene, CDR1 is KGHSH and CDR2 is LQKENI. With V trimmed by 2 bases and J by 3 bases, 10 bases remained unmatched. This CDR3 is built from 17 residues. This CDR3 reads CASSPATGGAGYTEAFF. As DNA, the CDR3 is TGTGCCAGCTCACCAGCTACAGGGGGCGCGGGATACACTGAAGCTTTCTTT.

The chain has TRBV6-6 and TRBJ2-5, with D perhaps matching TRBD2 (5 bases). CDR1 is MNHNY and CDR2 is SVGAGI in the germline V gene (reference sequence). The CDR3 runs to 14 residues. With 8 bases removed from V and 5 bases from J, the gap between germline ends came to 18 bases. The CDR3 loop is CASAPTRTVETQYF. The CDR3 DNA is TGTGCCAGCGCGCCCACCAGGACTGTGGAGACCCAGTACTTC.

The V and J genes are TRBV5-4 and TRBJ2-3; 7 bases agree with TRBD2. From germline, CDR1 is SGHNT and CDR2 YYREEE (reference sequence). Losses at the gene ends were 6 bases for V and 2 bases for J; bases not matched to a gene: 12. This CDR3 is 16 amino acids long. The CDR3 DNA reads as TGTGCCAGCACCTTCGGGGGAGGGACTTCCACAGATACGCAGTATTTT. Translating gives CASTFGGGTSTDTQYF.

Note on this clone: Additional DNA sequences in this sample encode the identical CDR3. The chain joins TRBV7-9 to TRBJ2-1, with a possible D match to TRBD2 (5 bases). The V gene's germline CDR1 is SEHNR and CDR2 FQNEAQ (reference sequence). The CDR3 runs to 15 residues. V lost 0 bases and J lost 0, with 6 bases in between. The CDR3 loop is CASSLAGSSYNEQFF. The CDR3 region has the DNA TGTGCCAGCAGCTTAGCTGGGAGCTCCTACAATGAGCAGTTCTTC. Complete variable domain (other parts from reference TRBV7-9 and TRBJ2-1): DTGVSQNPRHKITKRGQNVTFRCDPISEHNRLYWYRQTLGQGPEFLTYFQNEAQLEKSRLLSDRFSAERPKGSFSTLEIQRTEQGDSAMYLCASSLAGSSYNEQFFGPGTRLTVL.

This rearrangement joins TRBV15 to TRBJ1-3; no clear D gene. V shed 1 base and J shed 0 bases, with 10 bases lying between them. This CDR3 has 16 amino acids. Germline assignment: CDR1 LNHNV and CDR2 YYDKDF (reference sequence). CDR3 protein: CATSRAPVNSGNTIYF. The CDR3, as DNA: TGTGCCACCAGCAGAGCCCCGGTTAACTCTGGAAACACCATATATTTT.

V gene TRBV7-2 combines with J gene TRBJ2-3, with TRBD2 matching 9 bases. The CDR3 has 19 amino acids. Germline V CDR1 and CDR2: SGHTA, FQGNSA. V lost 7 bases and J lost 2; bases outside the gene matches: 19. For the CDR3, the DNA is TGTGCCAGCACTCGATACGGGCGGGAGGGCATTAGCCCCACAGATACGCAGTATTTT. Its protein product is CASTRYGREGISPTDTQYF.

This clone was observed once. This rearrangement joins TRBV28 to TRBJ2-7, with 11 bases identical to TRBD2. Germline loops: CDR1 MDHEN, CDR2 SYDVKM. The CDR3 is 16 residues long. Losses at the gene ends were 4 bases for V and 5 bases for J; bases not matched to a gene: 10. CDR3 coding DNA: TGTGCCAGCAGTTCCCACCGACTAGCGGGATTGAACGAGCAGTACTTC. This translates into CASSSHRLAGLNEQYF.

V is TRBV15 and J is TRBJ1-1; D uncertain. The CDR3 loop spans 14 amino acids. Trimming removed 5 bases from V and 1 base from J, with 11 bases in between. Germline CDR1 and CDR2: LNHNV and YYDKDF (reference sequence). CDR3 in amino acids: CATSDYATNTEAFF. In DNA form, the CDR3 reads TGTGCCACCAGCGACTACGCCACGAACACTGAAGCTTTCTTT.

This clone appeared once. The CDR3 nucleotides read TGCGCCAGCAGCTTGGGACAGGACCCAGATACGCAGTATTTT. It is translated as CASSLGQDPDTQYF. The chain combines TRBV5-1 with TRBJ2-3; D perhaps matches TRBD1 (6 bases). Germline-derived CDR1 and CDR2 are SGHRS and YFSETQ. There are 14 residues in the CDR3. Between the trimmed V and J ends, which lost 0 bases and 4 bases, there was a span of 9 bases.

The chain joins TRBV28 to TRBJ2-7, with D possibly being TRBD1 (7 bases). The V and J ends lost 9 bases and 2 bases respectively, with 11 bases between them. The CDR3 covers 12 residues. Looked up from germline, CDR1 is MDHEN and CDR2 is SYDVKM. The CDR3 is CASQGGAYEQYF. Here the CDR3 DNA reads TGTGCCAGTCAGGGGGGAGCCTACGAGCAGTACTTC.

The CDR3 DNA sequence: TGTGCCAGCAGCTCTGTTCATGGCTACACCTTC. It yields the protein CASSSVHGYTF. J is TRBJ1-2 and V is TRBV7-9, with D unresolved. The CDR3 is 11 amino acids. V was pared by 4 bases and J by 6 bases, with 6 bases between. CDR1 and CDR2 (germline): SEHNR, FQNEAQ (reference sequence).

The chain combines TRBV14 with TRBJ2-6; D perhaps matches TRBD1 (6 bases). CDR1 is SGHDN, CDR2 FVKESK, per germline. The CDR3 is 16 amino acids. The V end was cut by 4 bases, the J end by 4 bases, with 14 bases between. The CDR3 sequence: CASSRQWGTGANVLTF. The CDR3 region has the DNA TGTGCCAGCAGCCGACAGTGGGGGACAGGGGCCAACGTCCTGACTTTC.

The chain joins TRBV4-2 to TRBJ1-2; perhaps TRBD1 as D (5 bases). Deletions cut 0 bases from V and 4 bases from J, with 9 bases between. CDR3 size: 14 residues. Germline V gives CDR1 LGHNA, CDR2 YNFKEQ. In nucleotides, the CDR3 is TGTGCCAGCAGCCAAGAACGGGGGACCTATGGCTACACCTTC. Its protein product is CASSQERGTYGYTF.

The count of this clone is one. The rearrangement joins TRBV7-3 to TRBJ2-2; no clear D. The CDR3 consists of 15 residues. The V and J ends lost 1 base and 4 bases respectively, with 10 bases between them. Germline-derived CDR1 and CDR2 are SGHTA and FQGTGA. For the CDR3, the DNA is TGTGCCAGCAGCTTAAATGCGGCAGTCACCGGGGAGCTGTTTTTT. It encodes CASSLNAAVTGELFF. The full variable domain, rest sourced from reference TRBV7-3 and TRBJ2-2, is GAGVSQTPSNKVTEKGKYVELRCDPISGHTALYWYRQSLGQGPEFLIYFQGTGAADDSGLPNDRFFAVRPEGSVSTLKIQRTERGDSAVYLCASSLNAAVTGELFFGEGSRLTVL.

The J gene is TRBJ2-5, the V gene TRBV15; 9 bases are shared with TRBD1. CDR1 and CDR2 from the germline V gene are LNHNV and YYDKDF (reference sequence). Trimming at V came to 3 bases and at J to 5 bases, leaving 13 bases not matched to a gene. CDR3 length equals 17 residues. The CDR3 region has the DNA TGTGCCACCAGCAGCGGGACAGGGTTTAGCCTACGGGAGACCCAGTACTTC. It encodes CATSSGTGFSLRETQYF.